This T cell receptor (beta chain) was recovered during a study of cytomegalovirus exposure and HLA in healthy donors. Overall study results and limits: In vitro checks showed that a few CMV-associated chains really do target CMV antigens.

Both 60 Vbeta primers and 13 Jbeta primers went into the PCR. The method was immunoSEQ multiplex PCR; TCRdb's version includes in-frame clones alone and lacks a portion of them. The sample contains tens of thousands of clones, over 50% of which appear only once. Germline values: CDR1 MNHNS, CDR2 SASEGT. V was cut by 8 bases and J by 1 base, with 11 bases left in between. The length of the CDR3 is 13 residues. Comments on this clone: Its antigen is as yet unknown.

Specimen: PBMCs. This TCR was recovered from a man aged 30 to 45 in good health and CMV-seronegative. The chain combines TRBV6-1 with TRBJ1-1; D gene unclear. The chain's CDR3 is CASFGVWNTEAFF. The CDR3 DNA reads TGTGCCAGCTTCGGGGTATGGAACACTGAAGCTTTCTTT.